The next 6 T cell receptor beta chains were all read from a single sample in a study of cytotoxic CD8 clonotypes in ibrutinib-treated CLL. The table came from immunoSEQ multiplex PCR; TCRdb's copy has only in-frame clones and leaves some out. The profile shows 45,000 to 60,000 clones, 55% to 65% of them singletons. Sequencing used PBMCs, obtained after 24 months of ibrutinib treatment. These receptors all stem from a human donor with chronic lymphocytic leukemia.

The CDR3 bases are TGTGCCACCAGCAGGAGGGGGGGGAATGAAAAACTGTTTTTT. Translated, it gives CATSRRGGNEKLFF. The J gene is TRBJ1-4, the V gene TRBV15, with a weak D call TRBD1 (6 bases). The ends were cut back, 3 bases at V and 5 bases at J, with 10 bases in the middle. Germline V gene sequence: CDR1 LNHNV, CDR2 YYDKDF (reference sequence). The CDR3 consists of 14 residues.

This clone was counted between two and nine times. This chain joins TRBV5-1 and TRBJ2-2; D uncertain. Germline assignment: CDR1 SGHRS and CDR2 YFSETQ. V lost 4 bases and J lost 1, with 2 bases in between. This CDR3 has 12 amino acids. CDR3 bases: TGCGCCAGCAGCCAGAACACCGGGGAGCTGTTTTTT. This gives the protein CASSQNTGELFF.

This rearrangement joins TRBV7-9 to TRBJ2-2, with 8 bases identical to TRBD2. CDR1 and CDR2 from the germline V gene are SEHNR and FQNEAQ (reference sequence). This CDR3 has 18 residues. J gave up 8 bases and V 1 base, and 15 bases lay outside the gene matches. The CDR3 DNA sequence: TGTGCCAGCAGCTTAGTTTGGAGGACTAGCACGGAAGGGGGGGAGCTGTTTTTT. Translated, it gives CASSLVWRTSTEGGELFF.

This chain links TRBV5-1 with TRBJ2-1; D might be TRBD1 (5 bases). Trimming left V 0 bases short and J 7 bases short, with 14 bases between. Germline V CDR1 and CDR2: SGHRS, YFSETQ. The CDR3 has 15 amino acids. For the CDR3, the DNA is TGCGCCAGCAGCTTGGTATTCAGGGAAGGAAATGAGCAGTTCTTC. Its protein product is CASSLVFREGNEQFF.

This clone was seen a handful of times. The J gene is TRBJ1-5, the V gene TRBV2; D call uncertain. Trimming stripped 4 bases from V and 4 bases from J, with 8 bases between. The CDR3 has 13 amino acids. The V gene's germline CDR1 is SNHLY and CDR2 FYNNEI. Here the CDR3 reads CASSVDGNQPQHF. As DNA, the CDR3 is TGTGCCAGCAGTGTGGACGGAAATCAGCCCCAGCATTTT.

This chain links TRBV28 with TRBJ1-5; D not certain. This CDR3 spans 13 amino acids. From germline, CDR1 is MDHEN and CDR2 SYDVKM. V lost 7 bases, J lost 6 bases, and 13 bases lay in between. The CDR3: CASTPGWGQPQHF. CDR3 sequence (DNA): TGTGCCAGCACCCCGGGGTGGGGTCAGCCCCAGCATTTT.